What follows describes a single TCR beta chain. This sample was taken from a study of blood T cell repertoires in COVID-19. On the study more broadly: Specimens from acute and convalescent COVID-19 originated in the United States, Italy and Spain. From T cells, B-cell-depleted T cells, or PBMCs came the material, which was cDNA or gDNA.

Original data processing: Scientists estimated how many nucleated cells there were by amplifying reference gene primers. Sequencing used immunoSEQ multiplex PCR; TCRdb keeps in-frame clones, though not all of them. Clone size and V and J calls were adopted from that table, with D and trimming inferred from the DNA. The table has nearly 55,000 clones, about 86% seen once. V lost 3 bases and J lost 8; bases outside the gene matches: 3. This CDR3 region has 12 residues. CDR1 SGHAT and CDR2 FQNNGV come from the germline V gene. Source material: peripheral blood. The chain carries TRBV11-2 and TRBJ1-2; 7 nucleotides match TRBD1. This sequence was found in a man between 65 and 79 years old with active COVID-19. The CDR3 DNA sequence: TGTGCCAGCAGCTTCACAGGGGTGGGCTACACCTTC. Translating it yields CASSFTGVGYTF.